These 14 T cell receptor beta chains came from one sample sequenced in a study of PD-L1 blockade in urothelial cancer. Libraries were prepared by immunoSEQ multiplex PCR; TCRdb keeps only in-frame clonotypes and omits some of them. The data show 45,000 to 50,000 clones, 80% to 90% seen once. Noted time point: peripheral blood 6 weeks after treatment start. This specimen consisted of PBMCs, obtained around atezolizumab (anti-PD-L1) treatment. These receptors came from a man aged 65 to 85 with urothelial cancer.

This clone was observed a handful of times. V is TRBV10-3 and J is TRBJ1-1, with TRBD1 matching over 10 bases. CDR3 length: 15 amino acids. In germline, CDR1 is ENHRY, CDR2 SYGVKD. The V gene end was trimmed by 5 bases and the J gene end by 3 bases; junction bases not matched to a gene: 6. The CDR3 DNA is TGTGCCATCAGTCCTAGGGACAGGGGTGACACTGAAGCTTTCTTT. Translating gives CAISPRDRGDTEAFF.

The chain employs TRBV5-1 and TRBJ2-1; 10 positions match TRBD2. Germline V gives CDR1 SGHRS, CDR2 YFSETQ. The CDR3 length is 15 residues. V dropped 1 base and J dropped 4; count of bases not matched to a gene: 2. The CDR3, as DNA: TGCGCCAGCAGCTTGATAGCGGGAGGATACAATGAGCAGTTCTTC. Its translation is CASSLIAGGYNEQFF.

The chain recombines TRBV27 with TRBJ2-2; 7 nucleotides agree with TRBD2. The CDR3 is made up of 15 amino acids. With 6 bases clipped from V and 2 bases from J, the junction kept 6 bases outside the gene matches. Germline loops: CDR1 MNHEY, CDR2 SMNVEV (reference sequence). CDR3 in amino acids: CASRLLAPNTGELFF. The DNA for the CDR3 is TGTGCCAGCAGACTACTAGCGCCAAACACCGGGGAGCTGTTTTTT.

In DNA form, the CDR3 reads TGTGCCAGCAGTACTACCTCAGGACAGGGGGACGAGCAGTACTTC. Amino acids: CASSTTSGQGDEQYF. The V and J genes are TRBV28 and TRBJ2-7; the match to TRBD1 covers 10 bases. The CDR3 covers 15 residues. The germline CDR1 and CDR2 sequences are MDHEN and SYDVKM. V lost 5 bases, J lost 5 bases, and 9 bases stayed unmatched. Drawing the rest from reference TRBV28 and TRBJ2-7, the complete variable domain is DVKVTQSSRYLVKRTGEKVFLECVQDMDHENMFWYRQDPGLGLRLIYFSYDVKMKEKGDIPEGYSVSREKKERFSLILESASTNQTSMYLCASSTTSGQGDEQYFGPGTRLTVT.

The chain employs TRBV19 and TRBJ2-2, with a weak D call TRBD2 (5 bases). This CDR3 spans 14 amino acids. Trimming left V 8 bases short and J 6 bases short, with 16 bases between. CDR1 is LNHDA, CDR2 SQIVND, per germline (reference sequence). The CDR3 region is CASRLSSLSGELFF. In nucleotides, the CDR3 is TGTGCCAGTCGCCTCTCTAGCTTGTCCGGGGAGCTGTTTTTT.

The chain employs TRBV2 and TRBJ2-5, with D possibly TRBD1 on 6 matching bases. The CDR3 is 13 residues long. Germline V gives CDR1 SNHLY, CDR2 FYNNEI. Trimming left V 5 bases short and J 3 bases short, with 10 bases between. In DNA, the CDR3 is TGTGCCAGCAGTCGTAACAGGGAAGAGACCCAGTACTTC. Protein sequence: CASSRNREETQYF.

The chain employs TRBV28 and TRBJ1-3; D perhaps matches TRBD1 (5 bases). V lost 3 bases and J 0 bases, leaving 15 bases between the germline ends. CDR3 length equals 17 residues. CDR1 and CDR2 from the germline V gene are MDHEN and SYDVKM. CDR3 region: CASSLSVVGGSGNTIYF. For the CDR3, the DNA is TGTGCCAGCAGTTTGAGCGTTGTCGGGGGCTCTGGAAACACCATATATTTT.

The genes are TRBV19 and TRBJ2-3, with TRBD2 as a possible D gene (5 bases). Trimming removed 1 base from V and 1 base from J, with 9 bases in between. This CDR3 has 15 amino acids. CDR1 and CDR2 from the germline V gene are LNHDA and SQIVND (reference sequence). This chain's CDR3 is CASSIGGSGTDTQYF. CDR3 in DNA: TGTGCCAGTAGTATAGGCGGGTCTGGCACAGATACGCAGTATTTT. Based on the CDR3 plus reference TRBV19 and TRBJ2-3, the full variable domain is DGGITQSPKYLFRKEGQNVTLSCEQNLNHDAMYWYRQDPGQGLRLIYYSQIVNDFQKGDIAEGYSVSREKKESFPLTVTSAQKNPTAFYLCASSIGGSGTDTQYFGPGTRLTVL.

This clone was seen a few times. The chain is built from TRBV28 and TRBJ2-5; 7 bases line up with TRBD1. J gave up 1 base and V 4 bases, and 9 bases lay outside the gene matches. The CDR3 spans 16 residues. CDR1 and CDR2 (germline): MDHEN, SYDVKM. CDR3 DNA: TGTGCCAGCAGTTATCAGACAGGGAAGGGCCAAGAGACCCAGTACTTC. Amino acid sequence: CASSYQTGKGQETQYF. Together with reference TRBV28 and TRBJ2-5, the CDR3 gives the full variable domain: DVKVTQSSRYLVKRTGEKVFLECVQDMDHENMFWYRQDPGLGLRLIYFSYDVKMKEKGDIPEGYSVSREKKERFSLILESASTNQTSMYLCASSYQTGKGQETQYFGPGTRLLVL.

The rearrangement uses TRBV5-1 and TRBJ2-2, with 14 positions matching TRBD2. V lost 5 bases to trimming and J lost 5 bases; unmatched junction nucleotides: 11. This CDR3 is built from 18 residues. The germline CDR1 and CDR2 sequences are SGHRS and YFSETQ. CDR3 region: CASSKTVGLAGGTGELFF. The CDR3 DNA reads TGCGCCAGCAGTAAAACTGTCGGACTAGCGGGAGGTACCGGGGAGCTGTTTTTT.

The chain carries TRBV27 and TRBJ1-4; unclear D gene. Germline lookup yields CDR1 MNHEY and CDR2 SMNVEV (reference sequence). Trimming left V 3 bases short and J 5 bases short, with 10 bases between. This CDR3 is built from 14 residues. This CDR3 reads CASSFGRLNEKLFF. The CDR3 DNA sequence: TGTGCCAGCAGTTTCGGCAGGTTAAATGAAAAACTGTTTTTT.

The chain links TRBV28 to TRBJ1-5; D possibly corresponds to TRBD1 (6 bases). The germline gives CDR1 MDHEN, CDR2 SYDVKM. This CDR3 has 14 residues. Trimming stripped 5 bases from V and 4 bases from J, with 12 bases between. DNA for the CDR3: TGTGCCAGCAGTATCCTAACAGGGAATCAGCCCCAGCATTTT. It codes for CASSILTGNQPQHF. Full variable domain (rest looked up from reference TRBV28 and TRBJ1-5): DVKVTQSSRYLVKRTGEKVFLECVQDMDHENMFWYRQDPGLGLRLIYFSYDVKMKEKGDIPEGYSVSREKKERFSLILESASTNQTSMYLCASSILTGNQPQHFGDGTRLSIL.

The CDR3 DNA sequence: TGCGCCAGCAGACCCGACGGACTAGCGGGAAAGATGGCCTACGAGCAGTACTTC. Translation gives CASRPDGLAGKMAYEQYF. The chain joins TRBV4-1 to TRBJ2-7, with TRBD2 matching over 12 bases. The V gene end was trimmed by 6 bases and the J gene end by 2 bases; junction bases not matched to a gene: 14. From germline, CDR1 is MGHRA and CDR2 YSYEKL. This CDR3 has 18 amino acids.

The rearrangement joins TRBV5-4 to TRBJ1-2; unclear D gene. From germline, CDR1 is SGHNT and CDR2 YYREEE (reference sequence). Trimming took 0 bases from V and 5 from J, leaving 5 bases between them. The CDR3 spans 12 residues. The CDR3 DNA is TGTGCCAGCAGCTTGGAATCATATGGCTACACCTTC. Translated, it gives CASSLESYGYTF.